A single T cell receptor beta chain is shown here with its context. Its antigen is unknown. The CDR3 runs to 15 residues. Germline V gene sequence: CDR1 SGHTA, CDR2 FQGNSA. Trimming took 6 bases from V and 4 from J; bases not matched to a gene: 6. The data were taken from a study of cytomegalovirus exposure and HLA in healthy donors. Primers included in the PCR were 60 Vbeta and 13 Jbeta primers. Assay used: immunoSEQ multiplex PCR; TCRdb lists only in-frame clones, some missing. The table includes around 170,000 clones, over 70% detected once. Study-level points and caveats: From TCR beta sequences, most subjects' HLA-A and HLA-B alleles were reportedly predicted accurately.

This clonotype was sampled from a woman aged 50 to 60 in good health and CMV-seronegative. Sequences were obtained from PBMCs. This rearrangement joins TRBV7-2 to TRBJ1-5; 10 bases align to TRBD1. For the CDR3, the DNA is TGTGCCAGCAGACCCGGGGGACAGGGGAATCAGCCCCAGCATTTT. Protein product: CASRPGGQGNQPQHF.